Listed below are T cell receptor beta chains from one sample, sequenced in a study of T cell changes during pregnancy in multiple sclerosis. The method was immunoSEQ multiplex PCR; TCRdb's version includes in-frame clones alone and lacks a portion of them. The top ten hold over 2% of the sample, which has approximately 84,000 clones, 94% seen once. This material consisted of peripheral blood, taken in the third trimester of pregnancy. These receptors were obtained from a female donor with multiple sclerosis, enrolled in a pregnancy study. Each CDR3 is given with its conserved first and last residue. The D gene is left open where the match is weak. The size entry is marked missing in some rows and otherwise reads once, few, many or a size class.

abundance: -
j_gene: TRBJ2-1
v_gene: TRBV29-1
d_gene: TRBD1
CDR3aa: CSVGLGGQGARRVF
CDR3nt: TGCAGCGTTGGTTTGGGGGGACAGGGGGCGCGGAGGGTCTTC

abundance: -
j_gene: TRBJ2-1
v_gene: TRBV27
d_gene: -
CDR3aa: CASSSAGSYNEQFF
CDR3nt: TGTGCCAGCAGTTCGGCGGGGAGTTACAATGAGCAGTTCTTC

abundance: -
j_gene: TRBJ1-1
v_gene: TRBV5-1
d_gene: -
CDR3aa: CASSLGNIRVPAEAFF
CDR3nt: TGCGCCAGCAGCTTGGGAAATATCAGGGTACCGGCTGAAGCTTTCTTT

abundance: -
j_gene: TRBJ1-5
v_gene: TRBV4-1
d_gene: TRBD1
CDR3aa: CASSQGAQGARNQPQHF
CDR3nt: TGCGCCAGCAGCCAAGGGGCACAGGGGGCGCGAAATCAGCCCCAGCATTTT

abundance: -
j_gene: TRBJ2-7
v_gene: TRBV7-9
d_gene: TRBD1
CDR3aa: CASSQEVGGPGEQYF
CDR3nt: TGTGCCAGCAGCCAAGAGGTAGGGGGCCCCGGCGAGCAGTACTTC

abundance: -
j_gene: TRBJ2-7
v_gene: TRBV9
d_gene: TRBD2
CDR3aa: CASSVAGRGGYEQYF
CDR3nt: TGTGCCAGCAGCGTAGCGGGGCGGGGGGGATACGAGCAGTACTTC

abundance: -
j_gene: TRBJ1-2
v_gene: TRBV19
d_gene: -
CDR3aa: CASRTGFEAAGYTF
CDR3nt: TGTGCCAGTAGGACAGGTTTTGAGGCGGCTGGCTACACCTTC

abundance: -
j_gene: TRBJ2-1
v_gene: TRBV2
d_gene: TRBD2
CDR3aa: CASSAEAGEFYNEQFF
CDR3nt: TGTGCCAGCAGTGCGGAGGCGGGGGAATTCTACAATGAGCAGTTCTTC

abundance: -
j_gene: TRBJ2-3
v_gene: TRBV6-1
d_gene: TRBD2
CDR3aa: CASSRDYDTDTQYF
CDR3nt: TGTGCCAGCAGCCGGGACTACGACACGGATACGCAGTATTTT

abundance: -
j_gene: TRBJ1-6
v_gene: TRBV7-8
d_gene: -
CDR3aa: CASSFRQNNSPLHF
CDR3nt: TGTGCCAGCAGCTTCAGACAAAATAATTCACCCCTCCACTTT

abundance: few
j_gene: TRBJ1-1
v_gene: TRBV18
d_gene: -
CDR3aa: CASSPGPTEAFF
CDR3nt: TGTGCCAGCTCACCAGGGCCCACTGAAGCTTTCTTT

abundance: -
j_gene: TRBJ1-6
v_gene: TRBV6-5
d_gene: -
CDR3aa: CASSYSRGASSPLHF
CDR3nt: TGTGCCAGCAGTTACTCGCGGGGCGCAAGTTCACCCCTCCACTTT

abundance: -
j_gene: TRBJ2-5
v_gene: TRBV4-2
d_gene: TRBD2
CDR3aa: CASSQRSSGGAQETQYF
CDR3nt: TGTGCCAGCAGCCAACGATCTAGCGGGGGGGCTCAAGAGACCCAGTACTTC

abundance: -
j_gene: TRBJ2-7
v_gene: TRBV9
d_gene: TRBD2
CDR3aa: CASGASGYEQYF
CDR3nt: TGTGCCAGCGGCGCTAGCGGCTACGAGCAGTACTTC

abundance: -
j_gene: TRBJ2-7
v_gene: TRBV18
d_gene: -
CDR3aa: CASAASGAYEQYF
CDR3nt: TGTGCCAGCGCCGCCAGCGGCGCCTACGAGCAGTACTTC

abundance: once
j_gene: TRBJ1-5
v_gene: TRBV6-1
d_gene: TRBD1
CDR3aa: CASSEAGQHQPQHF
CDR3nt: TGTGCCAGCAGTGAAGCGGGACAGCATCAGCCCCAGCATTTT

abundance: -
j_gene: TRBJ2-5
v_gene: TRBV6-1
d_gene: -
CDR3aa: CASSEEWGNDQETQYF
CDR3nt: TGTGCCAGCAGTGAAGAATGGGGCAACGACCAAGAGACCCAGTACTTC

abundance: -
j_gene: TRBJ2-1
v_gene: TRBV30
d_gene: TRBD2
CDR3aa: CAWSRGSGVTVNSPPHNEQFF
CDR3nt: TGTGCCTGGAGTCGGGGTAGCGGGGTAACCGTAAATTCGCCTCCCCACAATGAGCAGTTCTTC

abundance: -
j_gene: TRBJ2-1
v_gene: TRBV6-5
d_gene: -
CDR3aa: CASGLESYNEQFF
CDR3nt: TGTGCCAGCGGGTTGGAGAGCTACAATGAGCAGTTCTTC

abundance: -
j_gene: TRBJ2-7
v_gene: TRBV4-1
d_gene: TRBD2
CDR3aa: CASSQVGLAGGAYEQYF
CDR3nt: TGCGCCAGCAGCCAAGTAGGGCTAGCGGGGGGAGCCTACGAGCAGTACTTC

abundance: -
j_gene: TRBJ1-3
v_gene: TRBV5-1
d_gene: TRBD1
CDR3aa: CASSFEGAAGNTIYF
CDR3nt: TGCGCCAGCAGCTTCGAGGGGGCAGCTGGAAACACCATATATTTT

abundance: -
j_gene: TRBJ2-3
v_gene: TRBV20-1
d_gene: TRBD1
CDR3aa: CSASVSGGQYF
CDR3nt: TGCAGTGCTTCGGTCTCAGGGGGGCAGTATTTT

abundance: -
j_gene: TRBJ2-1
v_gene: TRBV7-3
d_gene: -
CDR3aa: CASSKEGSSYNEQFF
CDR3nt: TGTGCCAGCAGCAAGGAGGGAAGCTCCTACAATGAGCAGTTCTTC

abundance: -
j_gene: TRBJ2-5
v_gene: TRBV5-1
d_gene: TRBD2
CDR3aa: CASSLLTSGGPAETQYF
CDR3nt: TGCGCCAGCAGCCTCTTAACTAGCGGGGGGCCGGCCGAGACCCAGTACTTC

abundance: -
j_gene: TRBJ2-5
v_gene: TRBV2
d_gene: TRBD2
CDR3aa: CASRELTSGGAAETQYF
CDR3nt: TGTGCCAGCAGAGAACTGACTAGCGGGGGGGCTGCGGAGACCCAGTACTTC

abundance: -
j_gene: TRBJ1-6
v_gene: TRBV15
d_gene: TRBD1
CDR3aa: CATSSRQGGNSPLHF
CDR3nt: TGTGCCACCAGCAGTAGACAGGGGGGTAATTCACCCCTCCACTTT

abundance: -
j_gene: TRBJ2-4
v_gene: TRBV5-3
d_gene: -
CDR3aa: CARSLRWGNIQYF
CDR3nt: TGTGCCAGAAGCTTGCGATGGGGCAACATTCAGTACTTC

abundance: -
j_gene: TRBJ2-3
v_gene: TRBV9
d_gene: -
CDR3aa: CASSVVVWDSF
CDR3nt: TGTGCCAGCAGCGTAGTAGTTTGGGACTCCTTT

abundance: -
j_gene: TRBJ2-7
v_gene: TRBV2
d_gene: -
CDR3aa: CASSLKREQYF
CDR3nt: TGTGCCAGCAGTCTGAAGCGGGAGCAGTACTTC